A selection of T cell receptor beta chains follows, all from one sample in a study of blood T cell repertoires in COVID-19. Profiled with immunoSEQ multiplex PCR; TCRdb holds only in-frame clones, not every one. The sample has roughly 220,000 clones, around 83% seen once. Sequencing input: PBMCs or T cells enriched from blood (not recorded which). These receptors were obtained from a woman in her 40s with acute COVID-19. Each CDR3 is given with its conserved first and last residue. A D gene is named only where the DNA matches it firmly. For some rows the clone size is stated as once, few or many, or as a class when expanded; others skip it.

d_gene: TRBD1; v_gene: TRBV4-3; abundance: NA; CDR3aa: CASSQDRRYGYTF
d_gene: NA; v_gene: TRBV30; abundance: NA; CDR3aa: CAWSGSWTDTQYF
d_gene: NA; v_gene: TRBV6-4; abundance: NA; CDR3aa: CASRHDRLQETQYF
d_gene: TRBD1; v_gene: TRBV11-1; abundance: few; CDR3aa: CASSFGTGGPYEQYF
d_gene: NA; v_gene: TRBV5-1; abundance: few; CDR3aa: CASSLLGEVNTEAFF
d_gene: NA; v_gene: TRBV7-3; abundance: once; CDR3aa: CASSLIGNGGYLVNQPQHF
d_gene: NA; v_gene: TRBV6-6; abundance: NA; CDR3aa: CASSPGNSPLHF
d_gene: NA; v_gene: TRBV20-1; abundance: NA; CDR3aa: CSASVGRENTEAFF
d_gene: TRBD2; v_gene: TRBV19; abundance: NA; CDR3aa: CASCPGLADYNEQFF
d_gene: NA; v_gene: TRBV7-9; abundance: NA; CDR3aa: CASSFEGLKTQYF
d_gene: NA; v_gene: TRBV7-9; abundance: NA; CDR3aa: CAIQGRGESYNSPLHF
d_gene: NA; v_gene: TRBV6-5; abundance: NA; CDR3aa: CASRHRDPQPQHF
d_gene: TRBD2; v_gene: TRBV7-3; abundance: few; CDR3aa: CASSPTSAPAGELFF
d_gene: NA; v_gene: TRBV7-2; abundance: NA; CDR3aa: CASSADSQVSGNTIYF
d_gene: TRBD1; v_gene: TRBV4-2; abundance: many; CDR3aa: CASSQVTQGELPEAFF
d_gene: TRBD1; v_gene: TRBV28; abundance: NA; CDR3aa: CASSLRTGSIAEAFF
d_gene: NA; v_gene: TRBV7-9; abundance: NA; CDR3aa: CASSLQGNSYEQYF
d_gene: TRBD1; v_gene: TRBV10-1; abundance: NA; CDR3aa: CASSRTGHQPQHF
d_gene: NA; v_gene: TRBV7-6; abundance: NA; CDR3aa: CASSDFIRSGANVLTF
d_gene: NA; v_gene: TRBV3-1/TRBV3-2; abundance: NA; CDR3aa: CASSHSGAGNTIYF
d_gene: NA; v_gene: TRBV21-1; abundance: NA; CDR3aa: CGDQLTEQETQYF
d_gene: TRBD1; v_gene: TRBV5-6; abundance: NA; CDR3aa: CASSLRDRPNYGYTF
d_gene: NA; v_gene: TRBV18; abundance: once; CDR3aa: CASSPLDQGTEAFF
d_gene: NA; v_gene: TRBV9; abundance: NA; CDR3aa: CASSVALDETQYF
d_gene: NA; v_gene: TRBV5-6; abundance: NA; CDR3aa: CASSGGPSRDTQYF
d_gene: NA; v_gene: TRBV15; abundance: NA; CDR3aa: CATRGSGYTGELFF
d_gene: TRBD1; v_gene: TRBV28; abundance: NA; CDR3aa: CASSGQDRDGYTF
d_gene: NA; v_gene: TRBV19; abundance: NA; CDR3aa: CASKGEGRADTQYF
d_gene: TRBD1; v_gene: TRBV19; abundance: NA; CDR3aa: CASSIGQGAGETQYF
d_gene: NA; v_gene: TRBV15; abundance: few; CDR3aa: CATSRDWGQNYGYTF
d_gene: NA; v_gene: TRBV5-4; abundance: NA; CDR3aa: CASSLTVEGYTF
d_gene: NA; v_gene: TRBV18; abundance: NA; CDR3aa: CASSSGDNQPQHF
d_gene: NA; v_gene: TRBV10-3; abundance: NA; CDR3aa: CAISDISNYGYTF
d_gene: TRBD1; v_gene: TRBV28; abundance: NA; CDR3aa: CASSLSGTGVDTQYF
d_gene: TRBD1; v_gene: TRBV25-1; abundance: NA; CDR3aa: CASSDPQGANYGYTF
d_gene: TRBD1; v_gene: TRBV28; abundance: NA; CDR3aa: CASSLLMRGQGEQYF
d_gene: NA; v_gene: TRBV6-1; abundance: NA; CDR3aa: CASSEGVFNYGYTF
d_gene: TRBD2; v_gene: TRBV6-6; abundance: NA; CDR3aa: CASSYSGLAGIGELFF
d_gene: TRBD1; v_gene: TRBV5-1; abundance: NA; CDR3aa: CASSLGQGAETQYF
d_gene: TRBD1; v_gene: TRBV7-9; abundance: NA; CDR3aa: CASSPWDRGERNTEAFF
d_gene: NA; v_gene: TRBV5-6; abundance: NA; CDR3aa: CASSLFPGNYEQYF
d_gene: NA; v_gene: TRBV6-1; abundance: NA; CDR3aa: CASSKGGGPTNEKLFF
d_gene: TRBD1; v_gene: TRBV27; abundance: NA; CDR3aa: CASSPRGGTGVFGELFF
d_gene: NA; v_gene: TRBV19; abundance: NA; CDR3aa: CATREGGKVEAFF
d_gene: TRBD1; v_gene: TRBV18; abundance: NA; CDR3aa: CASSSGTGKNYGYTF
d_gene: TRBD2; v_gene: TRBV4-2; abundance: NA; CDR3aa: CASSQTSGPEQFF
d_gene: NA; v_gene: TRBV19; abundance: NA; CDR3aa: CASSIYPLSPRGTEAFF
d_gene: TRBD1; v_gene: TRBV30; abundance: NA; CDR3aa: CAWSVGTEGQPQHF
d_gene: NA; v_gene: TRBV14; abundance: NA; CDR3aa: CASSQAGAEQFF
d_gene: TRBD1; v_gene: TRBV11-3; abundance: NA; CDR3aa: CASSRSGTGWNEQFF